Shown below are 21 T cell receptor beta chains from a single sample sequenced in a study of cytomegalovirus exposure and HLA in healthy donors. The PCR used 60 Vbeta and 13 Jbeta primers. Method: immunoSEQ multiplex PCR; TCRdb's copy keeps in-frame clones and lacks some. The sample shows 85,000 to 95,000 clones, approximately 7.6% of them seen only once. Source material: PBMCs. The receptors here all came from a man aged 45 to 65 in good health and CMV-seronegative.

This clone was observed a handful of times. The chain links TRBV4-1 to TRBJ1-6; D gene uncertain. This CDR3 region has 16 residues. With 3 bases removed from V and 7 bases from J, the gap between germline ends came to 16 bases. CDR1 MGHRA and CDR2 YSYEKL come from the germline V gene. In nucleotides, the CDR3 is TGCGCCAGCAGCCAGGAACACCTCAGCGGGAATTCACCCCTCCACTTT. As protein: CASSQEHLSGNSPLHF.

The chain couples TRBV6-5 to TRBJ2-1; weak D call: TRBD2 (5 bases). V lost 0 bases and J 0 bases, leaving 9 bases between the germline ends. This CDR3 contains 16 residues. Germline loops: CDR1 MNHEY, CDR2 SVGAGI. The CDR3 region is CASSYSPGSSYNEQFF. The CDR3 DNA follows: TGTGCCAGCAGTTACTCGCCGGGAAGCTCCTACAATGAGCAGTTCTTC.

This clone came up once. It is likely a read error, because the conserved phenylalanine at the end of the CDR3 is missing. The gene calls are TRBV6-1 and TRBJ1-1; D is unclear. The V end was cut by 4 bases, the J end by 5 bases, with 8 bases between. The CDR3 loop spans 12 amino acids. Germline-derived CDR1 and CDR2 are MNHNS and SASEGT. The CDR3 protein is CASSGQWTEAFV. CDR3 in DNA: TGTGCCAGCAGTGGGCAGTGGACTGAAGCTTTCGTT.

This clone was counted between two and nine times. The V gene is TRBV11-2, the J gene TRBJ2-3, with 7 bases identical to TRBD1. This CDR3 comprises 15 residues. CDR1 is SGHAT and CDR2 is FQNNGV in the germline V gene. Unmatched junction bases numbered 5, after V lost 5 bases and J lost 0 bases. The CDR3 nucleotides are TGTGCCAGCAGCCCCCGGGACAGTAGCACAGATACGCAGTATTTT. Translated: CASSPRDSSTDTQYF.

This clone was picked up a small number of times. This sequence joins TRBV18 and TRBJ1-5; D not certain. Germline V lookup: CDR1 KGHSH, CDR2 LQKENI. V was trimmed by 1 base and J by 0 bases, leaving 16 bases between them. The CDR3 has 18 residues. CDR3 residues: CASSPLPLRDISNQPQHF. CDR3 nucleotide sequence: TGTGCCAGCTCACCACTCCCCCTCCGGGATATTAGCAATCAGCCCCAGCATTTT.

This clone was detected a few times. The chain combines TRBV5-3 with TRBJ1-1, with 7 positions matching TRBD1. TRBV5-3 is known as an ORF, though its function is uncertain. J gave up 1 base and V 0 bases, and 12 bases lay outside the gene matches. The CDR3 has 18 amino acids. This CDR3 reads CARSLARQGDPKNTEAFF. DNA for the CDR3: TGTGCCAGAAGCTTGGCCCGACAGGGAGACCCCAAGAACACTGAAGCTTTCTTT.

This clone has just a few counts. This chain connects TRBV7-3 to TRBJ2-1, with TRBD2 identical over 11 bases. CDR1 is SGHTA and CDR2 is FQGTGA in the germline V gene. The CDR3 is made up of 19 amino acids. The ends lost 1 base at V and 3 bases at J; junction bases unmatched: 11. In DNA form, the CDR3 reads TGTGCCAGCAGCTTAAGGGGGGTACTAGCGGGAGTTCTCTACAATGAGCAGTTCTTC. Protein sequence: CASSLRGVLAGVLYNEQFF.

This chain links TRBV7-9 with TRBJ2-6; D gene uncertain. This CDR3 spans 16 amino acids. The ends were cut back, 1 base at V and 0 bases at J, with 7 bases in the middle. CDR1 is SEHNR, CDR2 FQNEAQ, per germline (reference sequence). CDR3 in DNA: TGTGCCAGCAGCTTAGGGAGTAGCTCTGGGGCCAACGTCCTGACTTTC. Protein sequence: CASSLGSSSGANVLTF.

V gene TRBV5-1 combines with J gene TRBJ2-2; D is perhaps TRBD2 (5 bases). This CDR3 spans 14 amino acids. Germline CDR1 reads SGHRS; CDR2 reads YFSETQ. V was cut by 0 bases and J by 7 bases, with 10 bases left in between. CDR3 sequence (DNA): TGCGCCAGCAGCTTGGATGTCGGGAACGGGGAGCTGTTTTTT. Protein product: CASSLDVGNGELFF.

This clone has just a few counts. The chain joins TRBV5-6 to TRBJ2-3; 8 nucleotides line up with TRBD1. V shed 4 bases, J shed 10 bases, and the junction held 8 bases outside the gene matches. This CDR3 has 13 amino acids. Germline-derived CDR1 and CDR2 are SGHDT and YYEEEE. CDR3 in amino acids: CASSLPQGEAQYF. The CDR3 DNA follows: TGTGCCAGCAGCCTCCCACAGGGGGAAGCGCAGTATTTT.

The chain carries TRBV6-5 and TRBJ2-3; a weak D match, TRBD1 (8 bases). This CDR3 is built from 15 residues. V was pared by 6 bases and J by 3 bases, with 16 bases between. From germline, CDR1 is MNHEY and CDR2 SVGAGI. CDR3 sequence reads: CASRIQGGLTDTQYF. For the CDR3, the DNA is TGTGCCAGCAGAATACAGGGGGGGCTAACAGATACGCAGTATTTT.

This rearrangement joins TRBV10-3 to TRBJ2-2, with D tentatively TRBD2 (6 bases). Germline lookup yields CDR1 ENHRY and CDR2 SYGVKD. The CDR3 is 16 amino acids. The V gene lost 1 base and the J gene lost 4 bases, with 13 bases spanning the gap. Here the CDR3 reads CAISELTGAGTGELFF. For the CDR3, the DNA is TGTGCCATCAGTGAGTTAACGGGAGCGGGCACCGGGGAGCTGTTTTTT.

This chain joins TRBV18 and TRBJ1-6; 8 nucleotides agree with TRBD1. Germline trimming cut 6 bases from V and 6 bases from J; bases unmatched to any gene: 4. Germline loops: CDR1 KGHSH, CDR2 LQKENI. This CDR3 has 14 amino acids. CDR3 region: CASSHGQGNSPLHF. The DNA of the CDR3 is TGTGCCAGCTCCCATGGACAGGGTAATTCACCCCTCCACTTT. The variable domain in full, completed from reference TRBV18 and TRBJ1-6, reads NAGVMQNPRHLVRRRGQEARLRCSPMKGHSHVYWYRQLPEEGLKFMVYLQKENIIDESGMPKERFSAEFPKEGPSILRIQQVVRGDSAAYFCASSHGQGNSPLHFGNGTRLTVT.

The chain has TRBV27 and TRBJ1-6; 7 bases align to TRBD1. CDR3 length: 14 residues. Germline lookup yields CDR1 MNHEY and CDR2 SMNVEV (reference sequence). Losses at the gene ends were 6 bases for V and 9 bases for J; bases not matched to a gene: 8. In DNA form, the CDR3 reads TGTGCCAGCAGCGACAGGGCTATAGGTTCACCCCTCCACTTT. Protein product: CASSDRAIGSPLHF.

The chain carries TRBV5-6 and TRBJ2-5; no clear D gene. In germline, CDR1 is SGHDT, CDR2 YYEEEE. V lost 1 base and J lost 5, with 15 bases in between. The CDR3 is 15 residues long. The CDR3, as DNA: TGTGCCAGCAGCTTGTACCAGGCCGCTCGGGAGACCCAGTACTTC. Protein sequence: CASSLYQAARETQYF.

Concerning this clone itself: Other DNA sequences in the sample encode the same CDR3. The J gene is TRBJ2-1, the V gene TRBV30, with TRBD2 matching over 8 bases. This CDR3 comprises 18 residues. CDR1 is GTSNPN, CDR2 SVGIG, per germline (reference sequence). J gave up 7 bases and V 3 bases, and 20 bases lay outside the gene matches. In nucleotides, the CDR3 is TGTGCCTGGAGCCCCAAAAGCGGGGGACTAGGACGGGAGAATGAGCAGTTCTTC. Translated, it gives CAWSPKSGGLGRENEQFF.

This clone has more than one count but fewer than ten. J is TRBJ1-1 and V is TRBV12-5, with D unclear. The ends were cut back, 1 base at V and 0 bases at J, with 3 bases in the middle. Germline assignment: CDR1 LGHNT and CDR2 FRNRAP. The CDR3 loop spans 13 amino acids. The CDR3 region is CASGLAMNTEAFF. DNA for the CDR3: TGTGCTAGTGGTTTGGCCATGAACACTGAAGCTTTCTTT.

This clone was observed a handful of times. CDR3 amino acids: CASSLAGIENYGYTF. CDR3 sequence (DNA): TGTGCCAGCAGCTTGGCAGGGATTGAAAACTATGGCTACACCTTC. This sequence joins TRBV5-4 and TRBJ1-2; maybe TRBD1 (5 bases). This CDR3 spans 15 amino acids. Germline-derived CDR1 and CDR2 are SGHNT and YYREEE (reference sequence). The V end lost 0 bases, the J end lost 2 bases, and 11 bases lay between the germline ends.

This clone has only a few counts. The genes are TRBV6-1 and TRBJ1-1; 12 bases are a match to TRBD1. The V and J ends lost 6 bases and 7 bases, in that order; junction bases with no gene match: 3. The CDR3 loop spans 13 amino acids. CDR1 is MNHNS, CDR2 SASEGT, per germline. The CDR3: CASRGQGANEAFF. CDR3 DNA: TGTGCCAGCAGGGGACAGGGGGCGAATGAAGCTTTCTTT.

This clone came up a few times. The chain combines TRBV11-3 with TRBJ2-7; D may be TRBD2 (5 bases). Germline CDR1 is SGHNT and CDR2 is YENEEA. The CDR3 is 13 residues long. Trimming left V 4 bases short and J 3 bases short, with 10 bases between. DNA of the CDR3: TGTGCCAGCAGCTCTCTCGAGGGCTACGAGCAGTACTTC. Translated: CASSSLEGYEQYF.

This clone was seen a few times. The gene calls are TRBV2 and TRBJ1-5; 9 bases are a match to TRBD1. Trimming at V came to 4 bases and at J to 6 bases, leaving 4 bases not matched to a gene. Germline V lookup: CDR1 SNHLY, CDR2 FYNNEI. The CDR3 extends over 14 amino acids. CDR3 in DNA: TGTGCCAGCAGTGGCGGGACAGGGACTCAGCCCCAGCATTTT. Its translation is CASSGGTGTQPQHF.